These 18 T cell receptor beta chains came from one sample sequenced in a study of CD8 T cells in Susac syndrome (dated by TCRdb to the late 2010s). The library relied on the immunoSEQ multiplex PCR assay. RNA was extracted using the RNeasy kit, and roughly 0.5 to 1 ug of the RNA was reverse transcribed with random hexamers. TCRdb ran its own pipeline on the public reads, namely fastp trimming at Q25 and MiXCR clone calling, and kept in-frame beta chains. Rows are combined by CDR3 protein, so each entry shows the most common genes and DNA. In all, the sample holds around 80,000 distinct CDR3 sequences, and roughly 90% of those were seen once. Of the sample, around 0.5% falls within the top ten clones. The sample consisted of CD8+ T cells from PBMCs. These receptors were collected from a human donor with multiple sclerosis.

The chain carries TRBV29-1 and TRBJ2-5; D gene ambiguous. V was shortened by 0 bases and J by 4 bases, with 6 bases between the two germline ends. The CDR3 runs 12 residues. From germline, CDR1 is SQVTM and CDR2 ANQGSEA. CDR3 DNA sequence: TGCAGCGTTGAAGAGATCCTAGAGACCCAGTACTTC. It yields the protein CSVEEILETQYF.

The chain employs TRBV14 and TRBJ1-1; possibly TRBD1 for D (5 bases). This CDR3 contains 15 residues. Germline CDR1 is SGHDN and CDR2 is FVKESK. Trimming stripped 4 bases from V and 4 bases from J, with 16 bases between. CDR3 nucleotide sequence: TGTGCCAGCAGCCCCAGGGACTTGGGCGGCACTGAAGCTTTCTTT. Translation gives CASSPRDLGGTEAFF.

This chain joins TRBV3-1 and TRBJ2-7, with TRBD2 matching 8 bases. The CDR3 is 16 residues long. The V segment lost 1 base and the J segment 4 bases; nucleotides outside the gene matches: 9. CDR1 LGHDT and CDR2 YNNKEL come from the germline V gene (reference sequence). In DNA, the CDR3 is TGTGCCAGCAGCCAAGGAGACGGACTAGCAGGTTACGAGCAGTACTTC. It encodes CASSQGDGLAGYEQYF.

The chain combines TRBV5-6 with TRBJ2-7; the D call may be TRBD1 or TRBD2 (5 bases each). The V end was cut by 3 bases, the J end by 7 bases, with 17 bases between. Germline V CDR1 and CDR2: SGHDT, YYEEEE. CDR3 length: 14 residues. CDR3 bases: TGTGCCAGCAGCTGGGGACCGACGGGAATGGAGCAGTACTTC. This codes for CASSWGPTGMEQYF.

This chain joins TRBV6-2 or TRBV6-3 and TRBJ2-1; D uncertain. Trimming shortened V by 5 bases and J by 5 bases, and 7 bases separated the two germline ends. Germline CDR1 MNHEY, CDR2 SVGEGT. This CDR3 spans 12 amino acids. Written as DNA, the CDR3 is TGTGCCAGCAGTCTTATAAACAATGAGCAGTTCTTC. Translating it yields CASSLINNEQFF.

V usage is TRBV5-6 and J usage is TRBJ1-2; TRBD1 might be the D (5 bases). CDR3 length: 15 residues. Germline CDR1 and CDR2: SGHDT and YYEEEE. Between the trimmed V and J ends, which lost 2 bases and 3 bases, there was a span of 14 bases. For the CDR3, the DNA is TGTGCCAGCAGCTTACCAGGGTTCGGCTACTATGGCTACACCTTC. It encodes CASSLPGFGYYGYTF. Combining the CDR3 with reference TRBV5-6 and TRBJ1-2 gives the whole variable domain DAGVTQSPTHLIKTRGQQVTLRCSPKSGHDTVSWYQQALGQGPQFIFQYYEEEERQRGNFPDRFSGHQFPNYSSELNVNALLLGDSALYLCASSLPGFGYYGYTFGSGTRLTVV.

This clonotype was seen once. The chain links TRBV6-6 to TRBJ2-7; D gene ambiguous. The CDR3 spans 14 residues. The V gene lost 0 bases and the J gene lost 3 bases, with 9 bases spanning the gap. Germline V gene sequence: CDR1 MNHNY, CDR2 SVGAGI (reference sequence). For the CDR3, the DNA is TGTGCCAGCAGTTACTCGAGTCGGATCTACGAGCAGTACTTC. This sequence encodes CASSYSSRIYEQYF.

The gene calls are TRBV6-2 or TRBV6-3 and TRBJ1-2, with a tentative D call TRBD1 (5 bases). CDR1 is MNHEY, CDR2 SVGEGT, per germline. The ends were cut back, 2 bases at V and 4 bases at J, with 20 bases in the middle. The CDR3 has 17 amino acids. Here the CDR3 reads CASSYNSAGEPVYGYTF. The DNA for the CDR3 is TGTGCCAGCAGTTACAATTCAGCGGGGGAACCCGTCTATGGCTACACCTTC.

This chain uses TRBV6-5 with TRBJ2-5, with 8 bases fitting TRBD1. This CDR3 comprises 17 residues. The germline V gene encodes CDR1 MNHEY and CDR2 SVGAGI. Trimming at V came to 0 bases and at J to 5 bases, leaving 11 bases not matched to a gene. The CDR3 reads CASSYSMFGQGVETQYF. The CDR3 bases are TGTGCCAGCAGTTACTCGATGTTTGGACAGGGAGTGGAGACCCAGTACTTC.

The CDR3 loop is CSARLSRDRADREQYF. CDR3 DNA sequence: TGCAGTGCTAGACTTAGCAGGGACCGGGCCGATCGGGAGCAGTACTTC. The V call is TRBV20-1, the J call TRBJ2-7; D might be TRBD1 or TRBD2, each matching 5 bases. Trimming cost V 2 bases and J 7 bases, with 24 bases left between them. The V gene's germline CDR1 is DFQATT and CDR2 SNEGSKA (reference sequence). The CDR3 loop spans 16 amino acids.

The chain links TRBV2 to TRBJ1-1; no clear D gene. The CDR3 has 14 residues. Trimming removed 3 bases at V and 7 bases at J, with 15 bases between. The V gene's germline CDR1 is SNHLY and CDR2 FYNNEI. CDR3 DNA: TGTGCCAGCAGTGAGGACCCATTACTGATTGAAGCTTTCTTT. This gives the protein CASSEDPLLIEAFF.

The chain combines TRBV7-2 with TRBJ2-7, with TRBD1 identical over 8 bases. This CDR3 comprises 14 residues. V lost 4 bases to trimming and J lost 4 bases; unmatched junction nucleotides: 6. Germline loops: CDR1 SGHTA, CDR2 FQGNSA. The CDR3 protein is CASSYAGGPYEQYF. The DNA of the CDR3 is TGTGCCAGCAGCTACGCAGGGGGCCCTTACGAGCAGTACTTC. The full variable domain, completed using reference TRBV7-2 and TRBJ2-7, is GAGVSQSPSNKVTEKGKDVELRCDPISGHTALYWYRQSLGQGLEFLIYFQGNSAPDKSGLPSDRFSAERTGGSVSTLTIQRTQQEDSAVYLCASSYAGGPYEQYFGPGTRLTVT.

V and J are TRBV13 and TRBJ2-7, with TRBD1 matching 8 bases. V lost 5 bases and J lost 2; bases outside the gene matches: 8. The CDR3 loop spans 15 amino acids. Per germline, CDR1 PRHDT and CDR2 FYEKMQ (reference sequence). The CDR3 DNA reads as TGTGCCAGCAGCCTTTCAGGGGGCGTAGCCTACGAGCAGTACTTC. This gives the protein CASSLSGGVAYEQYF.

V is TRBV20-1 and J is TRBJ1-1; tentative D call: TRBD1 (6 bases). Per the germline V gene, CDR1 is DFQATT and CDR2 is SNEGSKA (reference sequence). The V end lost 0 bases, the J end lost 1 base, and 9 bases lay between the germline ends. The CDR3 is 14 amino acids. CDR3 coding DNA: TGCAGTGCTAGAGAGGGCAGGGGGAACACTGAAGCTTTCTTT. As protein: CSAREGRGNTEAFF.

The CDR3 region has the DNA TGCGCCAGCAGCTCAGGGGGACAGTCGGGCAATCAGCCCCAGCATTTT. The encoded protein is CASSSGGQSGNQPQHF. The rearrangement uses TRBV4-1 and TRBJ1-5; 7 nucleotides match TRBD1. V shed 5 bases and J 2 bases; nucleotides not matched to a gene: 9. The CDR3 is made up of 16 amino acids. Per germline, CDR1 MGHRA and CDR2 YSYEKL.

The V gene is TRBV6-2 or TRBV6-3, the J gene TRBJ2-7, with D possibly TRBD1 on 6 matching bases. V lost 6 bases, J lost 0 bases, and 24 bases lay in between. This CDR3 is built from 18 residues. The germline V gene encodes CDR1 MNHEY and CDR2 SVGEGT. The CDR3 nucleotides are TGTGCCAGCAGCGTGCACAGGGAACCTCCCTCAAGCTCCTACGAGCAGTACTTC. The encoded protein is CASSVHREPPSSSYEQYF.

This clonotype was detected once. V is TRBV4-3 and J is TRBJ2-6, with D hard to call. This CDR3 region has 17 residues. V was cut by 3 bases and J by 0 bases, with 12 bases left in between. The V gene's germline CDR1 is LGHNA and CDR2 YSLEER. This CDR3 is CASSQETSSSGANVLTF. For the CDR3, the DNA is TGCGCCAGCAGCCAGGAGACATCTAGCTCTGGGGCCAACGTCCTGACTTTC.

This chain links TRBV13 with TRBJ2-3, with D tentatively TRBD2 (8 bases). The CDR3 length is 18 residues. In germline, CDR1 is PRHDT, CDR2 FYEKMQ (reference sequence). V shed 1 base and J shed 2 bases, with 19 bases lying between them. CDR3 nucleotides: TGTGCCAGCAGCTTAGCCCCGCGACGGGAGGGGGCCACAGATACGCAGTATTTT. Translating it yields CASSLAPRREGATDTQYF. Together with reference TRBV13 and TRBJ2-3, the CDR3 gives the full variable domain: AAGVIQSPRHLIKEKRETATLKCYPIPRHDTVYWYQQGPGQDPQFLISFYEKMQSDKGSIPDRFSAQQFSDYHSELNMSSLELGDSALYFCASSLAPRREGATDTQYFGPGTRLTVL.